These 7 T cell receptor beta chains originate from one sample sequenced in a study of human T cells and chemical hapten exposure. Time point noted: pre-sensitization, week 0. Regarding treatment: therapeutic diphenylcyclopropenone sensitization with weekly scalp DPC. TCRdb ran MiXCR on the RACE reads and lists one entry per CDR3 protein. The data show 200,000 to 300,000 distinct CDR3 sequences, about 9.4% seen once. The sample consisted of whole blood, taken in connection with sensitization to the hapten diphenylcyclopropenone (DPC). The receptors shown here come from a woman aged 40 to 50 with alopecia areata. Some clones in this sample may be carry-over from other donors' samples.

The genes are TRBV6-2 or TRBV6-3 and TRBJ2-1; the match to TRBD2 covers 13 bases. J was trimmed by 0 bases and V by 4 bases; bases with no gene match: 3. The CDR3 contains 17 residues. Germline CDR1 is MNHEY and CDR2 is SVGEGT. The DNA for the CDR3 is TGTGCCAGCAGTTCGAGGACTAGCGGGAGCTCCTACAATGAGCAGTTCTTC. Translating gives CASSSRTSGSSYNEQFF.

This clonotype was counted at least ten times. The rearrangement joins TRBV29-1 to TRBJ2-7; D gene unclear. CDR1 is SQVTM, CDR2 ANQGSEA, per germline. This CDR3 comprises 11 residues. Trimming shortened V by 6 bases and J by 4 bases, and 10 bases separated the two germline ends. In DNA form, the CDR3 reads TGCAGCGTAGTGGGCGGTTACGAGCAGTACTTC. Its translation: CSVVGGYEQYF.

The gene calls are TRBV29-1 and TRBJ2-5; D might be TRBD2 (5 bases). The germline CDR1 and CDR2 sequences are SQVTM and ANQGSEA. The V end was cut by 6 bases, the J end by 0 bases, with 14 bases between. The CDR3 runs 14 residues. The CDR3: CSVAPPGNQETQYF. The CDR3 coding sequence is TGCAGCGTCGCCCCCCCGGGAAACCAAGAGACCCAGTACTTC. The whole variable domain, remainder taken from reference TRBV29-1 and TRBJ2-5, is SAVISQKPSRDICQRGTSLTIQCQVDSQVTMMFWYRQQPGQSLTLIATANQGSEATYESGFVIDKFPISRPNLTFSTLTVSNMSPEDSSIYLCSVAPPGNQETQYFGPGTRLLVL.

The CDR3 DNA sequence: TGTGCCAGCATTAGTGGACAGGGGTACACTGAAGCTTTCTTT. Encoded protein: CASISGQGYTEAFF. The chain recombines TRBV28 with TRBJ1-1, with 9 bases fitting TRBD1. After removal of 7 bases from V and 3 bases from J, the junction contained 6 bases not matched to a gene. Germline V gene sequence: CDR1 MDHEN, CDR2 SYDVKM. The CDR3 is 14 residues long.

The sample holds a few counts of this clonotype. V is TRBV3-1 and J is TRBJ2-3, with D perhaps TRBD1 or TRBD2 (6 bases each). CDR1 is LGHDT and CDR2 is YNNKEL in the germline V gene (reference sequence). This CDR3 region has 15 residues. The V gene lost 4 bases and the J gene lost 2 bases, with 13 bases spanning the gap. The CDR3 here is CASSLQGGTTDTQYF. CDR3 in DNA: TGTGCCAGCAGCCTACAGGGAGGTACCACAGATACGCAGTATTTT.

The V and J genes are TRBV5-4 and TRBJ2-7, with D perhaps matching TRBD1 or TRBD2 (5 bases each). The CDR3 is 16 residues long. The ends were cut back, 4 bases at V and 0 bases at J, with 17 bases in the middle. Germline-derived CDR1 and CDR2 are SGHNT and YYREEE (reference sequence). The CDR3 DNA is TGTGCCAGCAGCCCCTCCGCCGGGACGGCCTCCTACGAGCAGTACTTC. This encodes CASSPSAGTASYEQYF. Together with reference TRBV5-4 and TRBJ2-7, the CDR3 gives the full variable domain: ETGVTQSPTHLIKTRGQQVTLRCSSQSGHNTVSWYQQALGQGPQFIFQYYREEENGRGNFPPRFSGLQFPNYSSELNVNALELDDSALYLCASSPSAGTASYEQYFGPGTRLTVT.

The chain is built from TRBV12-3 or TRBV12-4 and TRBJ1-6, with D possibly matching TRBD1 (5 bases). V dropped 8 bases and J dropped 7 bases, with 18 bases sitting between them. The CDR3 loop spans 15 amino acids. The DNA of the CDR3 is TGTGCCAGCCAAGTAGCCGGGACGGCGAATTCACCCCTCCACTTT. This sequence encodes CASQVAGTANSPLHF.